Listed here are 30 T cell receptor beta chains from one sample, sequenced in a study of blood T cell repertoires in COVID-19. Profiling relied on immunoSEQ multiplex PCR, and the TCRdb table lists in-frame clones only, not all of them. Among 120,000 to 150,000 clones listed, roughly 80% were seen once. Sequenced sample: peripheral blood. The receptor source for this set is a human donor in a cohort sampled during active COVID-19.

This clone has more than one count but fewer than ten. The chain links TRBV6-5 to TRBJ1-2; TRBD1 matches 10 bases. CDR3 length: 13 residues. V lost 5 bases, J lost 8 bases, and 5 bases stayed unmatched. Per the germline V gene, CDR1 is MNHEY and CDR2 is SVGAGI. The CDR3 protein is CASSTGTGDGYTF. The DNA of the CDR3 is TGTGCCAGCAGTACCGGGACAGGGGACGGCTACACCTTC.

This rearrangement joins TRBV28 to TRBJ1-5, with D possibly TRBD1 on 5 matching bases. V was clipped by 4 bases and J by 1 base, with 11 bases between them. The V gene's germline CDR1 is MDHEN and CDR2 SYDVKM. This CDR3 comprises 15 residues. As DNA, the CDR3 is TGTGCCAGCAGTTCCGACAGTCCCAGCAATCAGCCCCAGCATTTT. Protein product: CASSSDSPSNQPQHF.

The chain has TRBV6-5 and TRBJ1-1; the D is unclear. The CDR3 length is 13 residues. Germline assignment: CDR1 MNHEY and CDR2 SVGAGI. The ends were cut back, 6 bases at V and 3 bases at J, with 11 bases in the middle. The CDR3 region is CASSQSTDTEAFF. CDR3 DNA: TGTGCCAGCAGCCAATCCACGGACACTGAAGCTTTCTTT.

V usage is TRBV29-1 and J usage is TRBJ1-2, with D possibly matching TRBD1 (5 bases). The germline V gene encodes CDR1 SQVTM and CDR2 ANQGSEA. The CDR3 is 12 residues long. Trimming shortened V by 1 base and J by 5 bases, and 8 bases separated the two germline ends. CDR3 protein: CSVEGRDYGYTF. Here the CDR3 DNA reads TGCAGCGTTGAAGGCAGGGATTATGGCTACACCTTC.

The gene calls are TRBV7-3 and TRBJ2-1; the D gene is possibly TRBD2 (6 bases). This CDR3 contains 15 residues. Trimming took off 1 base at V and 7 bases at J, with 14 bases between the two ends. Germline V gives CDR1 SGHTA, CDR2 FQGTGA. CDR3 residues: CASSLMPGGGNEQFF. The CDR3 DNA is TGTGCCAGCAGCTTAATGCCTGGAGGAGGGAATGAGCAGTTCTTC. The complete variable domain, with remaining parts taken from reference TRBV7-3 and TRBJ2-1, reads GAGVSQTPSNKVTEKGKYVELRCDPISGHTALYWYRQSLGQGPEFLIYFQGTGAADDSGLPNDRFFAVRPEGSVSTLKIQRTERGDSAVYLCASSLMPGGGNEQFFGPGTRLTVL.

The V gene is TRBV1, the J gene TRBJ2-7; the DNA was not compared with TRBD2, the D call given in the table. TRBV1 is marked as a pseudogene. This CDR3 spans 17 amino acids. The CDR3 DNA is TGCACCAGCAGCCAACCGGAGGGACTAGCGGATTCCTACGAGCAGTACGTC. This codes for CTSSQPEGLADSYEQYV.

This chain connects TRBV6-4 to TRBJ2-1; D remains unclear. Germline V gene data show CDR1 as MRHNA and CDR2 as SNTAGT. V was cut by 5 bases and J by 5 bases, with 13 bases left in between. The CDR3 length is 14 residues. The CDR3 DNA reads as TGTGCCAGCAGTCAGACACAGTCGAACAATGAGCAGTTCTTC. As protein: CASSQTQSNNEQFF.

V usage is TRBV7-9 and J usage is TRBJ2-6; TRBD2 might be the D (6 bases). Germline values: CDR1 SEHNR, CDR2 FQNEAQ (reference sequence). This CDR3 comprises 15 residues. V was clipped by 5 bases and J by 2 bases, with 10 bases between them. The chain's CDR3 is CASSPPGAGANVLTF. The CDR3 bases are TGTGCCAGCAGCCCCCCGGGGGCTGGGGCCAACGTCCTGACTTTC.

The chain recombines TRBV6-6 with TRBJ1-2; TRBD1 is a possible D gene (5 bases). V lost 1 base and J lost 6, with 12 bases in between. Germline CDR1 reads MNHNY; CDR2 reads SVGAGI (reference sequence). This CDR3 spans 14 amino acids. The CDR3 protein is CASSYFSRDDGYTF. The CDR3 DNA is TGTGCCAGCAGTTACTTCTCCAGGGATGATGGCTACACCTTC.

V and J are TRBV19 and TRBJ1-5, with a weak D call TRBD1 (6 bases). V lost 9 bases and J 1 base, leaving 13 bases between the germline ends. Germline V gene lookup returns CDR1 LNHDA and CDR2 SQIVND (reference sequence). CDR3 length: 14 amino acids. CDR3 bases: TGTGCCAGCCAGGGAGGGGGAAGCAATCAGCCCCAGCATTTT. It is translated as CASQGGGSNQPQHF.

This clone was observed once. The genes are TRBV30 and TRBJ1-5, with a possible D match to TRBD1 (6 bases). V shed 5 bases and J shed 7 bases, with 12 bases lying between them. The CDR3 has 12 amino acids. Germline V gene lookup returns CDR1 GTSNPN and CDR2 SVGIG (reference sequence). CDR3 residues: CAWGQTGQPQHF. The CDR3 coding sequence is TGTGCCTGGGGACAGACCGGACAGCCCCAGCATTTT.

The chain recombines TRBV9 with TRBJ2-7; the D gene is possibly TRBD2 (6 bases). The V gene's germline CDR1 is SGDLS and CDR2 YYNGEE. Trimming left V 4 bases short and J 2 bases short, with 19 bases between. The CDR3 contains 16 residues. As DNA, the CDR3 is TGTGCCAGCAGCCCGCGGGGTTCGGACGGTGCCTACGAGCAGTACTTC. It is translated as CASSPRGSDGAYEQYF.

The chain employs TRBV19 and TRBJ1-2; TRBD1 matches 7 bases. The CDR3 has 14 amino acids. Trimming took 7 bases from V and 4 from J; bases not matched to a gene: 9. The germline V gene encodes CDR1 LNHDA and CDR2 SQIVND (reference sequence). The chain's CDR3 is CASTSGQSFYGYTF. The CDR3 DNA reads as TGTGCCAGTACCTCGGGACAGTCTTTCTATGGCTACACCTTC. Using reference TRBV19 and TRBJ1-2 for the parts outside the CDR3, the full variable domain is DGGITQSPKYLFRKEGQNVTLSCEQNLNHDAMYWYRQDPGQGLRLIYYSQIVNDFQKGDIAEGYSVSREKKESFPLTVTSAQKNPTAFYLCASTSGQSFYGYTFGSGTRLTVV.

The chain has TRBV7-9 and TRBJ1-2; TRBD1 aligns across 9 bases. Germline CDR1 reads SEHNR; CDR2 reads FQNEAQ (reference sequence). V gave up 2 bases and J gave up 4 bases; unmatched junction bases: 5. CDR3 size: 15 residues. The CDR3 sequence is CASSLRTGVSYGYTF. CDR3 DNA: TGTGCCAGCAGCTTAAGGACAGGGGTTTCCTATGGCTACACCTTC.

This clone was seen only once. The chain couples TRBV5-4 to TRBJ2-2; D is unresolved. V dropped 4 bases and J dropped 2 bases, with 9 bases sitting between them. CDR3 length equals 14 residues. Germline V lookup: CDR1 SGHNT, CDR2 YYREEE (reference sequence). The DNA for the CDR3 is TGTGCCAGCAGCAAACGGGTTAACACCGGGGAGCTGTTTTTT. It encodes CASSKRVNTGELFF. Filled out from reference TRBV5-4 and TRBJ2-2, the complete variable domain reads ETGVTQSPTHLIKTRGQQVTLRCSSQSGHNTVSWYQQALGQGPQFIFQYYREEENGRGNFPPRFSGLQFPNYSSELNVNALELDDSALYLCASSKRVNTGELFFGEGSRLTVL.

The gene calls are TRBV5-8 and TRBJ2-3; 11 nucleotides align to TRBD2. Germline values: CDR1 SGHTS, CDR2 YDEGEE. The trim removed 1 base at V and 6 bases at J, leaving 10 bases unmatched. The CDR3 spans 17 residues. In nucleotides, the CDR3 is TGTGCCAGCAGCTTGACCCGACTAGCGGGATATACTGATACGCAGTATTTT. Translated, it gives CASSLTRLAGYTDTQYF. Filled out from reference TRBV5-8 and TRBJ2-3, the complete variable domain reads EAGVTQSPTHLIKTRGQQATLRCSPISGHTSVYWYQQALGLGLQFLLWYDEGEERNRGNFPPRFSGRQFPNYSSELNVNALELEDSALYLCASSLTRLAGYTDTQYFGPGTRLTVL.

The chain carries TRBV7-6 and TRBJ2-1; no clear D gene. The CDR3 totals 13 residues. V lost 4 bases and J 9 bases, leaving 13 bases between the germline ends. CDR1 and CDR2 (germline): SGHVS, FNYEAQ. CDR3 amino acids: CASSSQVLGEQFF. The CDR3 DNA reads as TGTGCCAGCAGCTCCCAAGTACTTGGTGAGCAGTTCTTC.

The V gene is TRBV7-9, the J gene TRBJ2-7; no clear D gene. Trimming removed 0 bases at V and 3 bases at J, with 6 bases between. Germline assignment: CDR1 SEHNR and CDR2 FQNEAQ (reference sequence). CDR3 length: 13 residues. The CDR3 loop reads CASSLAADYEQYV. The CDR3 region has the DNA TGTGCCAGCAGCTTAGCGGCGGACTACGAGCAGTACGTC.

As DNA, the CDR3 is TGTGCCACCAGCAGAGATTCGACAGGGCGAGAGACCCAGTACTTC. This sequence encodes CATSRDSTGRETQYF. The chain links TRBV15 to TRBJ2-5, with 7 bases lining up with TRBD1. The CDR3 sequence is 15 residues long. The V gene end was trimmed by 0 bases and the J gene end by 4 bases; junction bases not matched to a gene: 5. Germline V gene data show CDR1 as LNHNV and CDR2 as YYDKDF (reference sequence).

The chain uses TRBV11-2 and TRBJ2-1; 9 positions agree with TRBD1. The CDR3 has 16 amino acids. Losses at the gene ends were 2 bases for V and 9 bases for J; bases not matched to a gene: 11. Germline-derived CDR1 and CDR2 are SGHAT and FQNNGV. For the CDR3, the DNA is TGTGCCAGCAGCTTAAATATCGGGACAGGGTCGAGTGAGCAGTTCTTC. It translates to CASSLNIGTGSSEQFF. Supplemented by reference TRBV11-2 and TRBJ2-1, the full variable domain reads EAGVAQSPRYKIIEKRQSVAFWCNPISGHATLYWYQQILGQGPKLLIQFQNNGVVDDSQLPKDRFSAERLKGVDSTLKIQPAKLEDSAVYLCASSLNIGTGSSEQFFGPGTRLTVL.

The chain couples TRBV2 to TRBJ1-5; TRBD1 aligns across 10 bases. CDR1 is SNHLY, CDR2 FYNNEI, per germline. Trimming took 3 bases from V and 1 from J; bases not matched to a gene: 9. CDR3 size: 18 residues. CDR3 DNA: TGTGCCAGCAGTGAGAGTGGGTGGGACAGGGGAAGCAATCAGCCCCAGCATTTT. It encodes CASSESGWDRGSNQPQHF.

The CDR3 DNA follows: TGTGCCAGCAGCCCTGGGGACAGGGGGTCCTACGAGCAGTACTTC. Residues: CASSPGDRGSYEQYF. The V gene is TRBV3-1 (or the pseudogene TRBV3-2), the J gene TRBJ2-7, with TRBD1 matching over 11 bases. This CDR3 is 15 amino acids long. Germline CDR1 LGHDT, CDR2 YNNKEL (reference sequence). V was pared by 4 bases and J by 1 base, with 3 bases of the junction left unmatched.

This clone showed up just once. The chain carries TRBV28 and TRBJ1-5; D might be TRBD1 (5 bases). The CDR3 contains 16 residues. Trimming took off 6 bases at V and 0 bases at J, with 15 bases between the two ends. Germline lookup yields CDR1 MDHEN and CDR2 SYDVKM. The CDR3 reads CASRKRTFYSNQPQHF. The CDR3 DNA reads as TGTGCCAGCAGAAAGAGGACATTTTATAGCAATCAGCCCCAGCATTTT.

The V gene is TRBV30, the J gene TRBJ1-1; TRBD1 agrees at 11 bases. The V and J ends lost 8 bases and 5 bases, in that order; junction bases with no gene match: 16. Germline V gene lookup returns CDR1 GTSNPN and CDR2 SVGIG (reference sequence). The CDR3 is 16 residues long. This CDR3 is CARDLGTGGWGTEAFF. CDR3 sequence (DNA): TGTGCCCGAGACCTCGGGACAGGGGGGTGGGGGACTGAAGCTTTCTTT.

The chain joins TRBV9 to TRBJ2-1; D gene unclear. V dropped 2 bases and J dropped 4 bases, with 13 bases sitting between them. In germline, CDR1 is SGDLS, CDR2 YYNGEE. This CDR3 is built from 15 residues. The chain's CDR3 is CASSVSEASYNEQFF. The CDR3 nucleotides read TGTGCCAGCAGCGTTTCAGAGGCCTCTTACAATGAGCAGTTCTTC.

V and J are TRBV9 and TRBJ2-3; no reliable D call. This CDR3 contains 12 residues. V shed 4 bases and J shed 2 bases, with 5 bases lying between them. The germline V gene encodes CDR1 SGDLS and CDR2 YYNGEE. DNA of the CDR3: TGTGCCAGCAGCCCTAACACAGATACGCAGTATTTT. This sequence encodes CASSPNTDTQYF.

The CDR3 reads CASSPGTGGGETQYF. The CDR3 DNA reads as TGTGCCAGTAGTCCAGGGACAGGGGGTGGAGAGACCCAGTACTTC. This rearrangement joins TRBV19 to TRBJ2-5; 11 bases match TRBD1. The germline V gene has CDR1 LNHDA and CDR2 SQIVND (reference sequence). V shed 5 bases, J shed 4 bases, and the junction held 6 bases outside the gene matches. This CDR3 contains 15 residues.

The rearrangement links TRBV9 to TRBJ2-5, with D tentatively TRBD2 (6 bases). Germline CDR1 SGDLS, CDR2 YYNGEE. The CDR3 totals 16 residues. Trimming removed 1 base at V and 1 base at J, with 14 bases between. The CDR3 sequence is CASSVLSGGTQETQYF. Written as DNA, the CDR3 is TGTGCCAGCAGCGTACTTAGCGGAGGAACCCAAGAGACCCAGTACTTC.

This clone has only a few counts. The V call is TRBV9, the J call TRBJ1-5; TRBD1 aligns across 11 bases. The CDR3 covers 14 residues. V lost 4 bases to trimming and J lost 5 bases; unmatched junction nucleotides: 2. The V gene's germline CDR1 is SGDLS and CDR2 YYNGEE. The CDR3 sequence: CASSMGQGDQPQHF. CDR3 DNA sequence: TGTGCCAGCAGCATGGGACAGGGGGATCAGCCCCAGCATTTT.

The chain employs TRBV25-1 and TRBJ1-1, with TRBD1 as a possible D gene (5 bases). The germline V and J ends were trimmed by 3 bases and 12 bases, with 14 bases remaining between them. Germline CDR1 reads MGHDK; CDR2 reads SYGVNS. The CDR3 totals 12 residues. The CDR3 DNA follows: TGTGCCAGCAGTGATGTGATAGGGGCGACTTTCTTT. Amino acid sequence: CASSDVIGATFF. Together with reference TRBV25-1 and TRBJ1-1, the CDR3 gives the full variable domain: EADIYQTPRYLVIGTGKKITLECSQTMGHDKMYWYQQDPGMELHLIHYSYGVNSTEKGDLSSESTVSRIRTEHFPLTLESARPSHTSQYLCASSDVIGATFFGQGTRLTVV.